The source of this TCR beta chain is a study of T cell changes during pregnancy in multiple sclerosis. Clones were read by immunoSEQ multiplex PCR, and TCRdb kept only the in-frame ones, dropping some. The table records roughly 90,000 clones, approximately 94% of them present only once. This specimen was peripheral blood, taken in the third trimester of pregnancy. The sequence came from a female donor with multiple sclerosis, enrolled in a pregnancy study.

The DNA of the CDR3 is TGTGCCAGCAGGTCCAGCTCCTTAATCAGGGCCGGGGAGCTGTTTTTT. Amino acid sequence: CASRSSSLIRAGELFF. The chain joins TRBV6-4 to TRBJ2-2, with a possible D match to TRBD1 (5 bases). CDR3 size: 16 residues. Germline V gene sequence: CDR1 MRHNA, CDR2 SNTAGT. V was trimmed by 6 bases and J by 6 bases, leaving 20 bases between them.